This T cell receptor (beta chain) was sequenced during a study of blood T cell repertoires in COVID-19. Study overall: Researchers got acute and convalescent COVID-19 samples from the United States, Italy and Spain. PBMCs, B-cell-depleted T cells, or T cells were the source of the cDNA or gDNA that made up the material.

The V gene's germline CDR1 is ENHRY and CDR2 SYGVKD. The CDR3 consists of 15 residues. The trim removed 5 bases at V and 4 bases at J, leaving 7 bases unmatched. Here immunoSEQ multiplex PCR was the method, and the copy in TCRdb shows in-frame clones only, minus some. This sample carries 150,000 to 200,000 clones, more than 80% of them seen once, and the ten largest clones take approximately 0.5%. Sequencing was performed on peripheral blood. The origin of this receptor is a man over 45 with acute or convalescent COVID-19. The chain is built from TRBV10-3 and TRBJ2-1, with TRBD2 identical over 8 bases. The CDR3 reads CAISRGGGPYNEQFF. The CDR3 nucleotides read TGTGCCATCAGTCGTGGCGGGGGGCCTTACAATGAGCAGTTCTTC.